This T cell receptor beta chain was recorded in a study of T cell clusters in autoimmune cytopenias. Germline V CDR1 and CDR2: SGHAT, FQDESV (reference sequence). There are 14 residues in the CDR3. Multiplex touch-down PCR amplified TRB using TRB-A and TRB-B pools in one tube. TCRdb processed the multiplex PCR reads again and assigns one entry to each CDR3 protein, with no DNA. This sample's table has 7,000 or so distinct CDR3 sequences. TRB amplification used approximately 250 ng of peripheral blood genomic DNA. Whole-study results and caveats: Compared with active autoimmune hepatitis patients, healthy donors showed about 3-fold more exclusive TRB clusters. TRB repertoire shifts in secondary cytopenia and chronic lymphocytic leukemia mostly reflected lymphoma, not autoimmunity.

Comments on this clonotype: The antigen remains unidentified.

The same specimen was also included in a second study, on T cell repertoires in aging, cancer and after chemotherapy. That study reports: Donor ages fell into six groups from 30 or younger up to 70 or older. Over several months to years, re-sampled healthy donor repertoires clearly shared clones.

The receptor was derived from a human donor in good health. The chain recombines TRBV11-1 with TRBJ1-2. Sequenced: peripheral blood. This CDR3 reads CASSLQSGLAGYTF.